Listed below are T cell receptor beta chains from one sample, sequenced in a study of T cell changes during pregnancy in multiple sclerosis. The data were produced by immunoSEQ multiplex PCR, yet TCRdb's version contains in-frame clones alone and is incomplete. This sample yields approximately 60,000 clones, of which 80% to 95% are seen a single time; around 2.8% belongs to the top ten. The sequencing here drew on peripheral blood, taken in the second trimester of pregnancy. These receptors were collected from a female donor in good health, enrolled as a control in a pregnancy study. The CDR3 runs from the conserved cysteine through the conserved F or W. The D gene is left open where the match is weak. Where a row states a size, it is once, few, many or the class of an expanded clone; other rows omit it.

once | TRBJ2-3 | TRBV10-1 | . | 13 | TGCGCCAGCAGTGTTCGGGGCACAGATACGCAGTATTTT | CASSVRGTDTQYF
. | TRBJ2-7 | TRBV18 | TRBD1 | 13 | TGTGCCAGCTCCACTACAGGGGACTACGAGCAGTACTTC | CASSTTGDYEQYF
. | TRBJ2-6 | TRBV27 | TRBD2 | 18 | TGTGCCAGCAGTTCCTCAACTAGCGGGAGTCGGGGGGCCAACGTCCTGACTTTC | CASSSSTSGSRGANVLTF
. | TRBJ2-7 | TRBV7-2 | . | 15 | TGTGCCAGCAGCCCGGGGGGCGCGGTCCATATGGAGCAGTACTTC | CASSPGGAVHMEQYF
. | TRBJ2-7 | TRBV19 | TRBD1 | 13 | TGTGCCAGTAAGAGACAGGGGGCTTACGAGCAGTACTTC | CASKRQGAYEQYF
. | TRBJ1-3 | TRBV30 | . | 13 | TGTGCCTGGAGGGTCGGGTCTGGAAACACCATATATTTT | CAWRVGSGNTIYF
. | TRBJ2-3 | TRBV4-3 | . | 13 | TGCGCCAGCAGCCAAGGTGACGGGGATACGCAGTATTTT | CASSQGDGDTQYF
. | TRBJ2-4 | TRBV2 | . | 15 | TGTGCCAGCAGTGGTAGGGCGGGACAGAAAAACATTCAGTACTTC | CASSGRAGQKNIQYF
. | TRBJ2-1 | TRBV5-1 | TRBD2 | 14 | TGCGCCAGCAGCTTCGCGGGGGGGGTGAATGAGCAGTTCTTC | CASSFAGGVNEQFF
. | TRBJ2-7 | TRBV5-4 | . | 14 | TGTGCCAGCAGCCTGGGGTACACCTCCTACGAGCAGTACTTC | CASSLGYTSYEQYF
few | TRBJ2-7 | TRBV7-2 | . | 15 | TGTGCCAGCAGCTTAACGCTGGGCCCCAGGGGCGAGCAGTACTTC | CASSLTLGPRGEQYF
. | TRBJ2-3 | TRBV9 | TRBD2 | 16 | TGTGCCAGCAGCGCTAACCTAGCGGGAGGCACAGATACGCAGTATTTT | CASSANLAGGTDTQYF
. | TRBJ2-3 | TRBV11-1 | . | 15 | TGTGCCAGCAGCGGCGGACAGCTTTCCACAGATACGCAGTATTTT | CASSGGQLSTDTQYF
once | TRBJ2-7 | TRBV7-8 | TRBD2 | 17 | TGTGCCAGCAGCTTAGTGCCACCGGGACTACACTCCTACGAGCAGTACTTC | CASSLVPPGLHSYEQYF
. | TRBJ1-1 | TRBV9 | . | 13 | TGTGCCAGCAGCTCTCAGTTGAACACTGAAGCTTTCTTT | CASSSQLNTEAFF
. | TRBJ2-5 | TRBV6-5 | TRBD2 | 14 | TGTGCCAGCAGCGGACTAGCGGGAGGGGAGACCCAGTACTTC | CASSGLAGGETQYF
. | TRBJ2-7 | TRBV11-2 | . | 12 | TGTGCCAGCAGCTTGGTCAGGGTCGGGCAGTACTTC | CASSLVRVGQYF
. | TRBJ2-3 | TRBV7-3 | . | 16 | TGTGCCAGCAGCTTAATGGCTATGGGGGGACCAGATACGCAGTATTTT | CASSLMAMGGPDTQYF
. | TRBJ1-5 | TRBV19 | . | 15 | TGTGCCAGTGAGGACACATTTTATAGCAATCAGCCCCAGCATTTT | CASEDTFYSNQPQHF
few | TRBJ2-7 | TRBV9 | . | 14 | TGTGCCAGCAGCGCCGACTTAAGCTCCTACGAGCAGTACTTC | CASSADLSSYEQYF
few | TRBJ2-5 | TRBV6-4 | . | 14 | TGTGCCAGCAGTGACTCGGCGGGCTCAGAGACCCAGTACTTC | CASSDSAGSETQYF
. | TRBJ2-7 | TRBV7-9 | TRBD1 | 15 | TGTGCCAGCAGCTCCACAGGGGGCCCATCGCGAGAGCAGTACTTC | CASSSTGGPSREQYF
. | TRBJ2-2 | TRBV7-9 | TRBD2 | 17 | TGTGCCAGCAGCTTTCCTAGCGGGGGGACAAACACCGGGGAGCTGTTTTTT | CASSFPSGGTNTGELFF
. | TRBJ2-7 | TRBV18 | TRBD1 | 16 | TGTGCCAGCTCACCGTCTTCTGTTGGACAGGACTACGAGCAGTACTTC | CASSPSSVGQDYEQYF
. | TRBJ2-7 | TRBV4-1 | TRBD1 | 18 | TGCGCCAGCAGCCAAGATGAGGACAGGCTAGGGTCAACTTACGAGCAGTACTTC | CASSQDEDRLGSTYEQYF
. | TRBJ2-3 | TRBV5-1 | TRBD2 | 15 | TGCGCCAGCAGCGGGAAGACTAGCGGATCAGATACGCAGTATTTT | CASSGKTSGSDTQYF
. | TRBJ2-5 | TRBV7-9 | TRBD2 | 16 | TGTGCCAGCAGCCCCGGCGGGGGGGAATTCCAAGAGACCCAGTACTTC | CASSPGGGEFQETQYF
. | TRBJ2-1 | TRBV5-5 | TRBD2 | 17 | TGTGCCAGCAGCCCCCTCTACGGAGCGGGAGCCAGCCATGAGCAGTTCTTC | CASSPLYGAGASHEQFF
. | TRBJ1-4 | TRBV4-3 | . | 14 | TGCGCCAGCAGCCTTAAGGGGACTAATGAAAAACTGTTTTTT | CASSLKGTNEKLFF
. | TRBJ2-2 | TRBV7-9 | . | 15 | TGTGCCAGCAGCTTGAGTGGGGAGAGCACCGGGGAGCTGTTTTTT | CASSLSGESTGELFF
. | TRBJ2-7 | TRBV21-1 | . | 17 | TGTGCCAGCAGCAAAATGGGGCGGCAGGGATGTCCCTACGAGCAGTACTTC | CASSKMGRQGCPYEQYF
. | TRBJ2-7 | TRBV30 | TRBD1 | 14 | TGTGCCTGGAGTGTCGGGACAGGGGATGCCGAGCAGTACTTC | CAWSVGTGDAEQYF
. | TRBJ2-5 | TRBV7-8 | TRBD2 | 14 | TGTGCCAGTACGACTAGCGGGTACCAAGAGACCCAGTACTTC | CASTTSGYQETQYF
once | TRBJ2-5 | TRBV29-1 | TRBD2 | 12 | TGCAGCGTTCGACTAGCCGAAGAGACCCAGTACTTC | CSVRLAEETQYF
. | TRBJ2-5 | TRBV9 | TRBD1 | 17 | TGTGCCAGCAGCCGGAGACCGGGACAGGGATTGTCGGAGACCCAGTACTTC | CASSRRPGQGLSETQYF
. | TRBJ1-4 | TRBV6-6 | . | 14 | TGTGCCAGCAGGGTGACAGTTGCTAATGAAAAACTGTTTTTT | CASRVTVANEKLFF
. | TRBJ2-1 | TRBV4-1 | TRBD1 | 14 | TGCGCCAGCAGCCCGGTCAAGGGGGCGAATGAGCAGTTCTTC | CASSPVKGANEQFF
. | TRBJ2-4 | TRBV28 | . | 16 | TGTGCCAGCAACCCCTTGGGGCAGGGAGCCAAAAACATTCAGTACTTC | CASNPLGQGAKNIQYF
. | TRBJ2-7 | TRBV28 | TRBD1 | 15 | TGTGCCAGCAGTTCCTGGACAGGTAGCTCCTACGAGCAGTACTTC | CASSSWTGSSYEQYF
few | TRBJ1-3 | TRBV25-1 | . | 12 | TGTGCCAGCAGTGAATTGGGCCGCACCATATATTTT | CASSELGRTIYF
. | TRBJ2-5 | TRBV7-2 | TRBD1 | 14 | TGTGCCAGCAGCACGGGGACAGCTCAAGAGACCCAGTACTTC | CASSTGTAQETQYF
once | TRBJ2-7 | TRBV7-9 | TRBD1 | 15 | TGTGCCAGCAGCCACCCCGCAGGGGGCTCCTACGAGCAGTACTTC | CASSHPAGGSYEQYF